Following are 13 T cell receptor beta chains from one sample sequenced in a study of T cells in women clearing cervical HPV infection. Method: immunoSEQ multiplex PCR; TCRdb's copy keeps in-frame clones and lacks some. The sample's table shows approximately 17,000 clones. The material sequenced was blood buffy coat. The receptor source for this set is a woman between 18 and 70 years old with a cervical HPV16 infection that either progressed to CIN3+ or cleared (not recorded which).

The covered CDR3 bases are TGCGCCAGCAGCACCACTAGCTGGGTAGAGACC. Translating gives CASSTTSWVET. The complete CDR3 reads CASSTTSWVETQYF. This chain links TRBV5-1 with TRBJ2-5; D might be TRBD2 (6 bases). The read falls 3 residues short of the CDR3 end, and the missing part is taken from the germline J gene. Germline values: CDR1 SGHRS, CDR2 YFSETQ. The CDR3 consists of 14 residues. V was pared by 4 bases and J by 4 bases, with 14 bases between.

For this clone: The read stops 3 residues short of the end of the CDR3; the missing end is completed from the germline J gene. This sequence joins TRBV10-3 and TRBJ2-1, with TRBD2 matching 9 bases. The CDR3 length is 14 residues. After removal of 6 bases from V and 7 bases from J, the junction contained 7 bases not matched to a gene. Germline CDR1 reads ENHRY; CDR2 reads SYGVKD. The CDR3 reads CAISSGTSSNEQFF. Partial CDR3 DNA: TGTGCCATCAGCTCCGGGACTAGCTCGAATGAG.

To note about this clone: From the germline J gene comes the end of the CDR3, since the read stops 3 residues before it. V and J are TRBV7-7 and TRBJ2-3; 8 bases fit TRBD1. The CDR3 runs 15 residues. V dropped 2 bases and J dropped 2; count of bases not matched to a gene: 3. Per the germline V gene, CDR1 is SSHAT and CDR2 is FNYEAQ (reference sequence). CDR3: CASSLTDRVTDTQYF. The DNA read from the CDR3 is TGTGCCAGCAGCTTAACGGACAGGGTCACAGATACG.

On this clone itself: The sequenced fragment ends 3 residues before the CDR3 boundary, so the rest is inferred from the germline J gene. The chain joins TRBV20-1 to TRBJ1-2; 7 nucleotides match TRBD1. Looked up from germline, CDR1 is DFQATT and CDR2 is SNEGSKA (reference sequence). V was pared by 2 bases and J by 6 bases, with 18 bases of the junction left unmatched. The CDR3 sequence is 17 residues long. CDR3 DNA, as far as it was read: TGCAGTGCTAGAAACCGGCGACAGGGCTTTTGGTGGGATGGC. Residues: CSARNRRQGFWWDG. The entire CDR3 protein is CSARNRRQGFWWDGYTF.

As concerns this clone: The read is 3 residues too short to cover the CDR3 end, so that end is filled in from the germline J gene. The chain employs TRBV10-3 and TRBJ1-6; the D gene is possibly TRBD1 (5 bases). The germline V gene has CDR1 ENHRY and CDR2 SYGVKD. The CDR3 is 17 amino acids. V lost 6 bases, J lost 0 bases, and 15 bases lay in between. The CDR3 loop reads CAIRERAGSSYNSPLHF. The sequenced part of the CDR3 DNA is TGTGCCATCAGAGAACGGGCAGGGAGCTCCTATAATTCACCC.

A remark on this clone: Read sequence stops 3 residues before the CDR3 end, and the germline J gene provides the missing end. The chain joins TRBV30 to TRBJ2-5; unclear D gene. The CDR3 is made up of 14 amino acids. Trimming took 4 bases from V and 4 from J, leaving 16 bases between them. Germline assignment: CDR1 GTSNPN and CDR2 SVGIG (reference sequence). Partial CDR3 DNA: TGTGCCTGGAAGGATACAAAGCGTGGAGAGACC. Its translation: CAWKDTKRGET. The entire CDR3 reads CAWKDTKRGETQYF.

In the case of this clone: The read is 3 residues too short to cover the CDR3 end, so that end is filled in from the germline J gene. The chain recombines TRBV19 with TRBJ2-1, with D possibly matching TRBD2 (6 bases). V lost 3 bases, J lost 7 bases, and 16 bases lay in between. This CDR3 is 15 amino acids long. Germline values: CDR1 LNHDA, CDR2 SQIVND (reference sequence). CDR3 DNA, as far as it was read: TGTGCCAGTAGTATGGGGGACTTACCGTCGAATGAG. As protein: CASSMGDLPSNE. The full CDR3 sequence reads CASSMGDLPSNEQFF.

Turning to this clone: The read ends 3 residues early relative to the CDR3; the germline J gene fills the gap. The J gene is TRBJ2-5, the V gene TRBV19, with 9 positions matching TRBD1. This CDR3 has 15 residues. V trimming: 3 bases; J trimming: 4 bases; junction bases outside the gene matches: 6. CDR1 is LNHDA, CDR2 SQIVND, per germline (reference sequence). The CDR3 here is CASSMADRGRETQYF. CDR3 DNA (partial): TGTGCCAGTAGTATGGCGGACAGGGGAAGAGAGACC.

To note about this clone: Read sequence stops 3 residues before the CDR3 end, and the germline J gene provides the missing end. This chain uses TRBV19 with TRBJ1-1; no clear D. Germline-derived CDR1 and CDR2 are LNHDA and SQIVND (reference sequence). CDR3 length: 16 residues. With 9 bases removed from V and 2 bases from J, the gap between germline ends came to 22 bases. CDR3 protein: CASRRPKGVRNTEAFF. Incomplete CDR3 DNA: TGTGCCAGCAGAAGACCTAAGGGTGTAAGAAACACTGAA.

About this clone: The read halts 3 residues ahead of the CDR3 end, with the missing end drawn from the germline J gene. This chain links TRBV20-1 with TRBJ1-2; maybe TRBD1 (5 bases). Trimming shortened V by 7 bases and J by 1 base, and 10 bases separated the two germline ends. In germline, CDR1 is DFQATT, CDR2 SNEGSKA (reference sequence). The CDR3 consists of 12 residues. The sequenced part of the CDR3 DNA is TGCAGTGGGGAGGGGATTAACTATGGC. Translated: CSGEGINYG. The CDR3 in full is CSGEGINYGYTF.

Details on this clone: The sequence runs out 3 residues before the end of the CDR3; the remainder is reconstructed from the germline J gene. This rearrangement joins TRBV5-6 to TRBJ2-7; D remains unclear. CDR1 SGHDT and CDR2 YYEEEE come from the germline V gene. This CDR3 is built from 14 residues. The V end was cut by 1 base, the J end by 1 base, with 9 bases between. CDR3 amino acids: CASSLRSSSYEQYF. The part of the CDR3 DNA that was read is TGTGCCAGCAGCTTGCGGTCATCATCCTACGAG.

With respect to this clone: The DNA ends 3 residues before the CDR3 does, and the rest of the CDR3 is filled in from the germline J gene. This sequence joins TRBV30 and TRBJ1-3; D is ambiguous. Germline CDR1 is GTSNPN and CDR2 is SVGIG (reference sequence). Trimming removed 3 bases at V and 0 bases at J, with 12 bases between. The CDR3 runs to 15 residues. Here the CDR3 reads CAWRGTLNSGNTIYF. The sequenced CDR3 bases are TGTGCCTGGAGGGGCACACTCAACTCTGGAAACACC.

As regards this clone: The observed sequence ends 3 residues before the CDR3 terminus, with the missing tail filled in from the germline J gene. The V call is TRBV19, the J call TRBJ2-5; 8 bases match TRBD1. There are 16 residues in the CDR3. Trimming took 1 base from V and 4 from J; bases not matched to a gene: 8. The germline gives CDR1 LNHDA, CDR2 SQIVND (reference sequence). The CDR3 bases that were read are TGTGCCAGTAGTATAGGAACAGGGGGGAAAGGAGAGACC. Translated: CASSIGTGGKGET. The CDR3 as a whole reads CASSIGTGGKGETQYF.